This TCR beta chain was identified during a study of blood T cell repertoires in COVID-19. This CDR3 region has 13 residues. Germline loops: CDR1 MNHEY, CDR2 SVGAGI. With 11 bases removed from V and 6 bases from J, the gap between germline ends came to 17 bases. Sequenced by immunoSEQ multiplex PCR; TCRdb stores in-frame clones only, minus some. Counted here are approximately 190,000 clones, 82% occurring once; the ten biggest clones make up approximately 7.8%. Sequenced sample: peripheral blood. This clonotype was sampled from a woman aged 55-69 years with COVID-19, enrolled during active disease. The chain carries TRBV6-5 and TRBJ2-1; possibly TRBD2 for D (7 bases). The CDR3: CASRAGGRNEQFF. CDR3 DNA: TGTGCCTCCCGGGCCGGGGGGCGCAATGAGCAGTTCTTC.